The 10 T cell receptor beta chains reported below all come from one sample, sequenced in a study of blood T cell repertoires in COVID-19. TCRdb keeps only in-frame clones here, not all; method: immunoSEQ multiplex PCR. The repertoire consists of approximately 99,000 clones, with approximately 87% occurring once and the leading ten covering 20%. The sequenced sample consisted of peripheral blood. These receptors originate from a human donor in a cohort sampled during active COVID-19.

V gene TRBV6-6 combines with J gene TRBJ2-7, with D tentatively TRBD2 (6 bases). From germline, CDR1 is MNHNY and CDR2 SVGAGI (reference sequence). The V end was cut by 5 bases, the J end by 0 bases, with 11 bases between. This CDR3 is built from 14 residues. The CDR3 spells CASSISGLSYEQYF. Here the CDR3 DNA reads TGTGCCAGCAGTATTAGCGGTCTCTCCTACGAGCAGTACTTC.

V usage is TRBV5-1 and J usage is TRBJ1-2; 7 nucleotides agree with TRBD1. After removal of 4 bases from V and 6 bases from J, the junction contained 6 bases not matched to a gene. Germline V lookup: CDR1 SGHRS, CDR2 YFSETQ. This CDR3 has 13 residues. Written as DNA, the CDR3 is TGCGCCAGCAGCGAGGGGACAGCGCATGGCTACACCTTC. Amino acids: CASSEGTAHGYTF. The whole variable domain, filled in from reference TRBV5-1 and TRBJ1-2, reads KAGVTQTPRYLIKTRGQQVTLSCSPISGHRSVSWYQQTPGQGLQFLFEYFSETQRNKGNFPGRFSGRQFSNSRSEMNVSTLELGDSALYLCASSEGTAHGYTFGSGTRLTVV.

This chain joins TRBV5-6 and TRBJ2-7; D possibly corresponds to TRBD2 (6 bases). CDR1 and CDR2 (germline): SGHDT, YYEEEE. CDR3 length: 16 residues. V was shortened by 4 bases and J by 0 bases, with 17 bases between the two germline ends. The CDR3 region is CASSQVGLAHSYEQYF. The CDR3 DNA reads as TGTGCCAGCAGCCAAGTCGGTCTAGCGCACTCCTACGAGCAGTACTTC.

The chain uses TRBV3-1 (or the pseudogene TRBV3-2) and TRBJ1-4, with D possibly being TRBD1 (5 bases). Germline V lookup: CDR1 LGHDT, CDR2 YNNKEL (reference sequence). The CDR3 runs to 18 residues. Deletions cut 2 bases from V and 0 bases from J, with 16 bases between. The CDR3 spells CASSQRRWGGATNEKLFF. DNA for the CDR3: TGTGCCAGCAGCCAACGGAGGTGGGGGGGGGCAACTAATGAAAAACTGTTTTTT.

This chain connects TRBV6-5 to TRBJ2-7; D is possibly TRBD2 (6 bases). CDR1 MNHEY and CDR2 SVGAGI come from the germline V gene. V lost 3 bases and J 6 bases, leaving 12 bases between the germline ends. The CDR3 runs to 13 residues. The CDR3 protein is CASSYLRRGEQYF. CDR3 DNA sequence: TGTGCCAGCAGTTATTTGAGGAGGGGCGAGCAGTACTTC.

The chain is built from TRBV20-1 and TRBJ1-2, with D hard to call. Germline values: CDR1 DFQATT, CDR2 SNEGSKA (reference sequence). The CDR3 has 13 amino acids. V dropped 3 bases and J dropped 4 bases, with 12 bases sitting between them. In DNA, the CDR3 is TGCAGTGCTAGTATATCGGGTTCCTATGGCTACACCTTC. Residues: CSASISGSYGYTF.

This clone was counted a few times. The germline gene is not matched at one end of the junction; a read error may be the cause. V is TRBV30 and J is TRBJ2-7, with 10 positions matching TRBD2. Germline-derived CDR1 and CDR2 are GTSNPN and SVGIG (reference sequence). The CDR3 spans 14 residues. CDR3 bases: TGCCTCCCCGGGCCTAGCGGGAGAACGGGAGAGCAGTACTTC. This gives the protein CLPGPSGRTGEQYF.

V and J are TRBV28 and TRBJ2-7, with TRBD2 matching 8 bases. The CDR3 has 15 amino acids. CDR1 is MDHEN, CDR2 SYDVKM, per germline. Trimming at V came to 2 bases and at J to 2 bases, leaving 5 bases not matched to a gene. CDR3 DNA sequence: TGTGCCAGCAGTTTAAGCCTAGCGGGTACCTACGAGCAGTACTTC. Translation gives CASSLSLAGTYEQYF.

The chain uses TRBV12-3 or TRBV12-4 and TRBJ1-1; no reliable D call. The V gene lost 3 bases and the J gene lost 5 bases, with 10 bases spanning the gap. This CDR3 has 13 amino acids. The DNA of the CDR3 is TGTGCCAGCAGTTTCGAGGCTAGGACTGAAGCTTTCTTT. Its protein product is CASSFEARTEAFF.

The chain links TRBV10-2 to TRBJ1-2; a weak D match, TRBD1 (5 bases). Trimming removed 10 bases from V and 5 bases from J, with 14 bases in between. This CDR3 is 12 amino acids long. Germline V gene lookup returns CDR1 WSHSY and CDR2 SAAADI. The CDR3 nucleotides are TGCGCCACCTTGGAGGGGACTTATGGCTACACCTTC. It codes for CATLEGTYGYTF.